These T cell receptor beta chains were read from a single sample in a study of CXCR3-negative and CXCR3-positive naive CD8 T cells. Reprocessing the 5' RACE reads, TCRdb reports a single entry for every CDR3 protein and omits DNA. The sample totals 75,000 to 100,000 distinct CDR3 sequences. The material sequenced was naive CXCR3- CD8+ T cells from blood. These receptors all stem from a human donor in good health. Some clones in this sample may be carry-over from other donors' samples. Both conserved end residues are part of each CDR3. Each record gives: V gene, J gene, CDR3 protein.

v_call: TRBV7-9
j_call: TRBJ1-5
cdr3_aa: CASSLVPTDGGPQHF

v_call: TRBV20-1
j_call: TRBJ2-1
cdr3_aa: CSARIGEREQFF

v_call: TRBV29-1
j_call: TRBJ2-3
cdr3_aa: CSVPRDYTDTQYF

v_call: TRBV7-3
j_call: TRBJ2-7
cdr3_aa: CASICGGRGYEQYF

v_call: TRBV5-4
j_call: TRBJ2-3
cdr3_aa: CASSLWLAGETQYF

v_call: TRBV5-1
j_call: TRBJ1-5
cdr3_aa: CASSPGTGGMSNQPQHF

v_call: TRBV18
j_call: TRBJ2-5
cdr3_aa: CASSPPGGALETQYF

v_call: TRBV19
j_call: TRBJ2-1
cdr3_aa: CASSPTRSRLHNEQFF

v_call: TRBV5-1
j_call: TRBJ2-1
cdr3_aa: CASSLWNGGGGIYNEQFF

v_call: TRBV7-6
j_call: TRBJ2-1
cdr3_aa: CASSFGPDNEQFF

v_call: TRBV13
j_call: TRBJ2-7
cdr3_aa: CASSPSSNYEQYF

v_call: TRBV7-8
j_call: TRBJ2-1
cdr3_aa: CASSLPADEQFF

v_call: TRBV29-1
j_call: TRBJ2-4
cdr3_aa: CSVVVLGLAKNIQYF

v_call: TRBV7-2
j_call: TRBJ2-1
cdr3_aa: CASSLALTITPYNEQFF

v_call: TRBV19
j_call: TRBJ1-5
cdr3_aa: CASLPPGLSNQPQHF

v_call: TRBV29-1
j_call: TRBJ2-7
cdr3_aa: CSAWGASEYEQYF

v_call: TRBV29-1
j_call: TRBJ2-2
cdr3_aa: CSGLLSGELFF

v_call: TRBV5-1
j_call: TRBJ2-7
cdr3_aa: CASAGLTSYEQYF

v_call: TRBV6-6
j_call: TRBJ2-5
cdr3_aa: CASSYSRAGGEETQYF

v_call: TRBV12-3/TRBV12-4
j_call: TRBJ2-5
cdr3_aa: CASSSLRDRVQETQYF

v_call: TRBV29-1
j_call: TRBJ2-1
cdr3_aa: CSVWGGAVNEQFF

v_call: TRBV12-3/TRBV12-4
j_call: TRBJ2-5
cdr3_aa: CASSLGPNQETQYF

v_call: TRBV11-2
j_call: TRBJ2-1
cdr3_aa: CASSLDLPLGNEQFF

v_call: TRBV29-1
j_call: TRBJ2-5
cdr3_aa: CSARDLDTQETQYF

v_call: TRBV28
j_call: TRBJ2-5
cdr3_aa: CASSLGPTAQYF

v_call: TRBV25-1
j_call: TRBJ1-6
cdr3_aa: CASSSLMGVSPLHF

v_call: TRBV27
j_call: TRBJ2-2
cdr3_aa: CASMGIYANTGELFF

v_call: TRBV11-3
j_call: TRBJ1-1
cdr3_aa: CASSLGTSGTEAFF

v_call: TRBV20-1
j_call: TRBJ1-1
cdr3_aa: CSARALQGASTEAFF

v_call: TRBV2
j_call: TRBJ2-7
cdr3_aa: CASSEWGEWSYEQYF

v_call: TRBV4-2
j_call: TRBJ2-1
cdr3_aa: CASSQELAANNEQFF

v_call: TRBV29-1
j_call: TRBJ1-2
cdr3_aa: CSVEDGPDYGYTF

v_call: TRBV12-3/TRBV12-4
j_call: TRBJ2-1
cdr3_aa: CASSLLRGGDEQFF

v_call: TRBV6-5
j_call: TRBJ1-6
cdr3_aa: CASSSGTYYNSPLHF

v_call: TRBV10-1
j_call: TRBJ1-2
cdr3_aa: CASSDRVDYGYTF

v_call: TRBV27
j_call: TRBJ1-1
cdr3_aa: CAKAQGRGTEAFF

v_call: TRBV11-2
j_call: TRBJ2-1
cdr3_aa: CASSNRDTYNEQFF

v_call: TRBV4-3
j_call: TRBJ2-7
cdr3_aa: CASSQAGYEQYF

v_call: TRBV6-4
j_call: TRBJ2-2
cdr3_aa: CASSSGGATGELFF

v_call: TRBV19
j_call: TRBJ2-1
cdr3_aa: CASSMDLSSYNEQFF

v_call: TRBV7-7
j_call: TRBJ1-3
cdr3_aa: CASSTPDGYSGNTIYF

v_call: TRBV20-1
j_call: TRBJ2-7
cdr3_aa: CSANPGQSYEQYF

v_call: TRBV12-3/TRBV12-4
j_call: TRBJ2-7
cdr3_aa: CASSSGRGAYEQYF

v_call: TRBV20-1
j_call: TRBJ2-1
cdr3_aa: CSAKPGDPRTQFF

v_call: TRBV29-1
j_call: TRBJ1-2
cdr3_aa: CSVPTGNYGYTF

v_call: TRBV29-1
j_call: TRBJ1-2
cdr3_aa: CSVAGGGGYGYTF

v_call: TRBV7-9
j_call: TRBJ2-7
cdr3_aa: CASSLEGGGDEQYF